This T cell receptor (beta chain) comes out of a study of OX40 agonist ivuxolimab in advanced cancers. Study observations and caveats: Both blood CD4+ and CD8+ T cells showed clonal growth by week 6 at 0.1 to 3.0 mg/kg.

Measured with immunoSEQ multiplex PCR; TCRdb has only the in-frame clones, and not every one. The sample consists of roughly 23,000 clones, roughly 81% of them appearing once. Notes on this clone: Its antigen is not known.

CDR1 and CDR2 from the germline V gene are SGDLS and YYNGEE. The CDR3 loop spans 14 amino acids. V was clipped by 3 bases and J by 9 bases; unmatched bases: 5. It was autoimmune disease history or systemic immunosuppression that excluded patients. The chain links TRBV9 to TRBJ1-6; 8 bases line up with TRBD1. The TCR originated in an adult with an advanced solid tumor such as melanoma, head and neck, liver or kidney cancer. The starting material was CD4+ or CD8+ T cells sorted from blood, obtained in a trial of the OX40 agonist ivuxolimab. CDR3 region: CASSDGTGGSPLHF. CDR3 sequence (DNA): TGTGCCAGCAGCGACGGGACAGGAGGTTCACCCCTCCACTTT.